The 26 T cell receptor beta chains below all came from one sample that was sequenced in a study of blood T cell repertoires in COVID-19. Sequencing used immunoSEQ multiplex PCR; TCRdb keeps in-frame clones, though not all of them. The table lists about 100,000 clones, around four fifths of them singletons. Sequencing used peripheral blood. The receptors shown here come from a man aged 50-60 years with active or convalescent COVID-19.

The V gene is TRBV4-1, the J gene TRBJ1-3, with D possibly matching TRBD1 (6 bases). V dropped 1 base and J dropped 0 bases, with 13 bases sitting between them. CDR1 is MGHRA and CDR2 is YSYEKL in the germline V gene. The CDR3 is 17 residues long. CDR3: CASSQGRGGDSGNTIYF. The CDR3 region has the DNA TGCGCCAGCAGCCAAGGGAGGGGGGGGGACTCTGGAAACACCATATATTTT.

Concerning this clone: The CDR3 ends on some other residue instead of the conserved phenylalanine or tryptophan, so this is likely a read error. No DNA is shown, since the ends of the CDR3 on it are uncertain; the CDR3 is the one TCRdb lists. Here the CDR3 reads CASSQGADY. The chain has TRBV4-1 and TRBJ2-7; the D call TRBD1 from the table was never checked on the DNA. The CDR3 adds up to 9 amino acids, both ends counted. Germline CDR1 MGHRA, CDR2 YSYEKL.

In this sample, this clone turned up a few times. J is TRBJ2-1 and V is TRBV3-1 (or the pseudogene TRBV3-2), with 8 bases lining up with TRBD2. Germline V gene data show CDR1 as LGHDT and CDR2 as YNNKEL (reference sequence). The length of the CDR3 is 16 residues. V lost 0 bases, J lost 4 bases, and 5 bases stayed unmatched. The CDR3 DNA is TGTGCCAGCAGCCAAGACATGACTAGCGAGTACAATGAGCAGTTCTTC. It is translated as CASSQDMTSEYNEQFF.

The CDR3 sequence: CASSLSGRAADTQYF. The DNA for the CDR3 is TGCGCCAGCAGCTTGAGCGGGAGAGCGGCAGATACGCAGTATTTT. The rearrangement links TRBV5-1 to TRBJ2-3, with 8 nucleotides matching TRBD2. The CDR3 consists of 15 residues. The germline CDR1 and CDR2 sequences are SGHRS and YFSETQ. Losses at the gene ends were 1 base for V and 4 bases for J; bases not matched to a gene: 5. Filled out from reference TRBV5-1 and TRBJ2-3, the complete variable domain reads KAGVTQTPRYLIKTRGQQVTLSCSPISGHRSVSWYQQTPGQGLQFLFEYFSETQRNKGNFPGRFSGRQFSNSRSEMNVSTLELGDSALYLCASSLSGRAADTQYFGPGTRLTVL.

This chain links TRBV7-9 with TRBJ2-1, with 8 bases that match TRBD2. The CDR3 spans 19 residues. J lost 5 bases, V lost 4 bases, and 19 bases had no gene match. Germline CDR1 is SEHNR and CDR2 is FQNEAQ (reference sequence). The CDR3 loop is CASSSPAPLLAERNNEQFF. CDR3 bases: TGTGCCAGCAGCTCCCCGGCCCCACTACTAGCGGAGCGTAACAATGAGCAGTTCTTC. Full variable domain (outside the CDR3, taken from reference TRBV7-9 and TRBJ2-1): DTGVSQNPRHKITKRGQNVTFRCDPISEHNRLYWYRQTLGQGPEFLTYFQNEAQLEKSRLLSDRFSAERPKGSFSTLEIQRTEQGDSAMYLCASSSPAPLLAERNNEQFFGPGTRLTVL.

This clone was found a few times. The V call is TRBV3-1 (or the pseudogene TRBV3-2), the J call TRBJ2-7; TRBD2 matches at 8 bases. The germline gives CDR1 LGHDT, CDR2 YNNKEL (reference sequence). The CDR3 consists of 13 residues. Trimming removed 6 bases from V and 3 bases from J; junction bases left unmatched: 4. CDR3 in amino acids: CASRGGRNYEQYF. CDR3 bases: TGTGCCAGCAGGGGCGGGAGGAACTACGAGCAGTACTTC.

The chain couples TRBV5-1 to TRBJ2-7, with 13 nucleotides matching TRBD2. Germline assignment: CDR1 SGHRS and CDR2 YFSETQ. The J segment lost 8 bases and the V segment lost 4 bases, leaving 6 bases of the junction unmatched. The CDR3 sequence is 14 residues long. CDR3 region: CASSLRTSGSQQYF. DNA for the CDR3: TGCGCCAGCAGCCTTCGGACTAGCGGGAGTCAGCAGTACTTC.

This clone turned up a few times. V is TRBV19 and J is TRBJ2-1, with 9 bases aligning to TRBD2. CDR3 length equals 13 residues. After removal of 6 bases from V and 8 bases from J, the junction contained 5 bases not matched to a gene. Per germline, CDR1 LNHDA and CDR2 SQIVND (reference sequence). CDR3 in DNA: TGTGCCAGTAGGCGGGAGGGGGACGATGAGCAGTTCTTC. Translation gives CASRREGDDEQFF. Full variable domain (outside the CDR3, taken from reference TRBV19 and TRBJ2-1): DGGITQSPKYLFRKEGQNVTLSCEQNLNHDAMYWYRQDPGQGLRLIYYSQIVNDFQKGDIAEGYSVSREKKESFPLTVTSAQKNPTAFYLCASRREGDDEQFFGPGTRLTVL.

J is TRBJ2-1 and V is TRBV5-1; D is unresolved. Germline assignment: CDR1 SGHRS and CDR2 YFSETQ. V was pared by 4 bases and J by 9 bases, with 8 bases between. This CDR3 comprises 11 residues. CDR3 DNA sequence: TGCGCCAGCAGCCTAGGTCTTGAGCAGTTCTTC. The encoded protein is CASSLGLEQFF. The full variable domain, completed using reference TRBV5-1 and TRBJ2-1, is KAGVTQTPRYLIKTRGQQVTLSCSPISGHRSVSWYQQTPGQGLQFLFEYFSETQRNKGNFPGRFSGRQFSNSRSEMNVSTLELGDSALYLCASSLGLEQFFGPGTRLTVL.

The sample holds a few counts of this clone. The V call is TRBV29-1, the J call TRBJ2-3, with D possibly matching TRBD2 (5 bases). The germline V gene has CDR1 SQVTM and CDR2 ANQGSEA. The CDR3 covers 15 residues. Trimming left V 1 base short and J 5 bases short, with 16 bases between. As DNA, the CDR3 is TGCAGCGTTGAAGGGGCGCGGGCCATAGGAGATACGCAGTATTTT. Encoded protein: CSVEGARAIGDTQYF.

This chain joins TRBV5-1 and TRBJ1-4, with D tentatively TRBD1 (5 bases). The CDR3 is 15 residues long. In germline, CDR1 is SGHRS, CDR2 YFSETQ. V was pared by 0 bases and J by 3 bases, with 9 bases between. Here the CDR3 DNA reads TGCGCCAGCAGCTTGGCGGGGACTGCTAATGAAAAACTGTTTTTT. It translates to CASSLAGTANEKLFF.

J is TRBJ2-7 and V is TRBV28, with D maybe TRBD1 (6 bases). Germline CDR1 is MDHEN and CDR2 is SYDVKM. The CDR3 runs to 13 residues. Trimming took off 5 bases at V and 4 bases at J, with 12 bases between the two ends. CDR3 protein: CASSRTVPYEQYF. The CDR3 nucleotides read TGTGCCAGCAGTCGGACAGTTCCTTACGAGCAGTACTTC. The whole variable domain, filled in from reference TRBV28 and TRBJ2-7, reads DVKVTQSSRYLVKRTGEKVFLECVQDMDHENMFWYRQDPGLGLRLIYFSYDVKMKEKGDIPEGYSVSREKKERFSLILESASTNQTSMYLCASSRTVPYEQYFGPGTRLTVT.

A note on this clone: This may be a read error: a much more frequent sequence differs by one nucleotide. The chain employs TRBV7-9 and TRBJ2-7, with 8 bases fitting TRBD1. With V trimmed by 5 bases and J by 3 bases, 3 bases remained unmatched. CDR3 length: 13 amino acids. CDR1 SEHNR and CDR2 FQNEAQ come from the germline V gene (reference sequence). CDR3 loop: CASSPDRDYEQYF. The CDR3 nucleotides are TGTGCCAGCAGCCCGGACAGGGACTACGAGCAGTACTTC.

The CDR3 DNA reads as TGTGCCAGCAGTGAACTAGACAGGGGCACCGGGGAGCTGTTTTTT. This translates into CASSELDRGTGELFF. The V and J genes are TRBV6-1 and TRBJ2-2; 8 nucleotides align to TRBD1. The V gene end was trimmed by 2 bases and the J gene end by 4 bases; junction bases not matched to a gene: 3. From germline, CDR1 is MNHNS and CDR2 SASEGT. CDR3 length equals 15 residues.

CDR3 sequence reads: CASSQVGGGGTEAFF. The CDR3 bases are TGTGCCAGCAGCCAAGTAGGGGGGGGCGGCACTGAAGCTTTCTTT. The chain employs TRBV3-1 (or the pseudogene TRBV3-2) and TRBJ1-1; the D gene is possibly TRBD1 (6 bases). Germline lookup yields CDR1 LGHDT and CDR2 YNNKEL (reference sequence). This CDR3 is 15 amino acids long. Trimming stripped 1 base from V and 4 bases from J, with 13 bases between.

In its sample, this clone was seen once. The genes are TRBV19 and TRBJ1-1, with TRBD1 as a possible D gene (5 bases). Germline-derived CDR1 and CDR2 are LNHDA and SQIVND (reference sequence). The CDR3 consists of 14 residues. Trimming removed 6 bases from V and 0 bases from J, with 11 bases in between. Written as DNA, the CDR3 is TGTGCCAGTAGACCGACAGAATTGAACACTGAAGCTTTCTTT. Translating gives CASRPTELNTEAFF.

The sample holds a few counts of this clone. The V gene is TRBV12-3 or TRBV12-4, the J gene TRBJ2-7; D may be TRBD2 (5 bases). This CDR3 has 12 residues. The V end lost 2 bases, the J end lost 12 bases, and 14 bases lay between the germline ends. The chain's CDR3 is CASSLHLRERYF. DNA of the CDR3: TGTGCCAGCAGTTTACACCTTCGGGAACGGTACTTC.

This clone has a handful of counts. The chain has TRBV7-8 and TRBJ2-7; TRBD2 agrees at 8 bases. Germline CDR1 and CDR2: SGHVS and FQNEAQ. V dropped 10 bases and J dropped 6; count of bases not matched to a gene: 11. The CDR3 is made up of 13 amino acids. CDR3 in amino acids: CATQSAGGGEQYF. CDR3 nucleotides: TGTGCCACCCAGTCGGCGGGAGGAGGCGAGCAGTACTTC.

This clone was found once. This chain links TRBV7-9 with TRBJ2-1; D call uncertain. This CDR3 is 14 amino acids long. Trimming shortened V by 2 bases and J by 6 bases, and 11 bases separated the two germline ends. Per the germline V gene, CDR1 is SEHNR and CDR2 is FQNEAQ (reference sequence). The CDR3 DNA is TGTGCCAGCAGCTTATCGATCAGAACCAATGAGCAGTTCTTC. Translation gives CASSLSIRTNEQFF.

The CDR3 reads CASSKTSGGPGELFF. CDR3 nucleotide sequence: TGTGCCAGCAGTAAGACTAGCGGGGGTCCCGGGGAGCTGTTTTTT. The chain joins TRBV2 to TRBJ2-2; 12 bases are a match to TRBD2. Per the germline V gene, CDR1 is SNHLY and CDR2 is FYNNEI. V lost 5 bases, J lost 6 bases, and 4 bases stayed unmatched. The CDR3 sequence is 15 residues long.

The rearrangement joins TRBV3-1 (or the pseudogene TRBV3-2) to TRBJ1-4; TRBD1 matches at 12 bases. The germline gives CDR1 LGHDT, CDR2 YNNKEL (reference sequence). V was pared by 1 base and J by 10 bases, with 4 bases of the junction left unmatched. CDR3 length: 15 amino acids. The CDR3 sequence: CASSQGGQGAGKLFF. The CDR3 region has the DNA TGTGCCAGCAGCCAAGGGGGACAGGGGGCTGGAAAACTGTTTTTT.

The chain is built from TRBV7-9 and TRBJ2-7; weak D call: TRBD2 (6 bases). The CDR3 loop spans 14 amino acids. The germline V and J ends were trimmed by 5 bases and 5 bases, with 16 bases remaining between them. CDR1 is SEHNR and CDR2 is FQNEAQ in the germline V gene (reference sequence). The DNA of the CDR3 is TGTGCCAGCAGCCTCCGGGCGGGGTCCCACGAGCAGTACTTC. Its translation is CASSLRAGSHEQYF.

The chain recombines TRBV7-3 with TRBJ2-5; 11 bases are a match to TRBD2. The ends lost 3 bases at V and 4 bases at J; junction bases unmatched: 4. The CDR3 has 15 amino acids. Germline V gene lookup returns CDR1 SGHTA and CDR2 FQGTGA. The CDR3 here is CASSFRGLAGETQYF. The CDR3 nucleotides are TGTGCCAGCAGCTTTAGAGGACTAGCGGGAGAGACCCAGTACTTC.

The chain has TRBV18 and TRBJ1-5; 7 bases agree with TRBD1. The V and J ends lost 3 bases and 6 bases, in that order; junction bases with no gene match: 5. The germline CDR1 and CDR2 sequences are KGHSH and LQKENI. The CDR3 runs 14 residues. The CDR3 protein is CASSPGTVGQPQHF. The CDR3 nucleotides are TGTGCCAGCTCACCCGGGACAGTTGGTCAGCCCCAGCATTTT. The full variable domain, with the rest looked up from reference TRBV18 and TRBJ1-5, is NAGVMQNPRHLVRRRGQEARLRCSPMKGHSHVYWYRQLPEEGLKFMVYLQKENIIDESGMPKERFSAEFPKEGPSILRIQQVVRGDSAAYFCASSPGTVGQPQHFGDGTRLSIL.

This clone is a singleton in its sample. The chain uses TRBV24-1 and TRBJ1-2; no reliable D call. V lost 2 bases and J 8 bases, leaving 11 bases between the germline ends. Germline lookup yields CDR1 KGHDR and CDR2 SFDVKD. The CDR3 loop spans 13 amino acids. Written as DNA, the CDR3 is TGTGCCACCAGTGATTCCGGGAACGCAGGCTACACCTTC. It yields the protein CATSDSGNAGYTF.

This chain uses TRBV9 with TRBJ2-5; 7 bases fit TRBD1. The CDR3 loop spans 15 amino acids. Germline V gene data show CDR1 as SGDLS and CDR2 as YYNGEE. V was clipped by 2 bases and J by 4 bases; unmatched bases: 8. This CDR3 reads CASSVRGQPGETQYF. The CDR3 DNA follows: TGTGCCAGCAGCGTTCGGGGACAGCCGGGAGAGACCCAGTACTTC.